This TCR beta chain was sequenced for a study of CD8 T cells in Susac syndrome. The study's findings and limits: A relatively small number of individuals underwent TCR sequencing and HLA analysis.

Germline V gives CDR1 SEHNR, CDR2 FQNEAQ (reference sequence). After removal of 2 bases from V and 5 bases from J, the junction contained 9 bases not matched to a gene. This CDR3 has 16 residues. This clonotype was seen only once. What it binds is not known. The authors sequenced TCR beta from blood CD8+ and CD4+ T cells. Random hexamers served to reverse transcribe roughly 0.45 to 1 ug RNA. TCRdb re-analysed the immunoSEQ multiplex PCR reads in MiXCR, keeping a single row per CDR3 protein. The sample includes around 200,000 distinct CDR3 sequences, 80% to 95% of them seen just once. Source material: CD8+ T cells from PBMCs. J is TRBJ2-1 and V is TRBV7-9; TRBD2 matches 7 bases. This TCR came from a human donor with multiple sclerosis. CDR3 in DNA: TGTGCCAGCAGCTTAATCTCGACTAGCACTGACAATGAGCAGTTCTTC. This codes for CASSLISTSTDNEQFF.